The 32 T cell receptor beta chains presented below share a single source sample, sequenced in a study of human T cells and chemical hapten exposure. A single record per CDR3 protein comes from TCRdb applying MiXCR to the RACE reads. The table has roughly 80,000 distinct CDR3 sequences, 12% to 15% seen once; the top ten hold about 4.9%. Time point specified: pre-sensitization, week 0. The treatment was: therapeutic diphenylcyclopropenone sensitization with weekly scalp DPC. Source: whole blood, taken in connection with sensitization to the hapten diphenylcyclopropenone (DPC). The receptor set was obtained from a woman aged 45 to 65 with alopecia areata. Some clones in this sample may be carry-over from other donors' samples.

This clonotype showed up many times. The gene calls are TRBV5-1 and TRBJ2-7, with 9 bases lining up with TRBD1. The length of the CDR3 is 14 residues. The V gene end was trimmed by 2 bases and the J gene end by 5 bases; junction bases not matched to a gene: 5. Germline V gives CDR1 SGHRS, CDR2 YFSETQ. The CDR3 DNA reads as TGCGCCAGCAGCTTACAGGGGGCGCAGGACGAGCAGTACTTC. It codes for CASSLQGAQDEQYF. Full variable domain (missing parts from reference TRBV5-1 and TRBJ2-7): KAGVTQTPRYLIKTRGQQVTLSCSPISGHRSVSWYQQTPGQGLQFLFEYFSETQRNKGNFPGRFSGRQFSNSRSEMNVSTLELGDSALYLCASSLQGAQDEQYFGPGTRLTVT.

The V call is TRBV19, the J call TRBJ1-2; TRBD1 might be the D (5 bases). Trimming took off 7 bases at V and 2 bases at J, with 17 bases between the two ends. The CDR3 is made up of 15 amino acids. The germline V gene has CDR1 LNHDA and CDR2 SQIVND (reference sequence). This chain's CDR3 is CASTLGGTVNYGYTF. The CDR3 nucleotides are TGTGCCAGTACCCTCGGAGGGACGGTAAACTATGGCTACACCTTC.

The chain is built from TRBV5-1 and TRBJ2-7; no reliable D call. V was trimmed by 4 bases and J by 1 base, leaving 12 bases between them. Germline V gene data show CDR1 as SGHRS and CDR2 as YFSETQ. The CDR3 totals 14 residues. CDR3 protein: CASSPRTDSYEQYF. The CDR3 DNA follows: TGCGCCAGCAGCCCGCGGACCGATTCCTACGAGCAGTACTTC.

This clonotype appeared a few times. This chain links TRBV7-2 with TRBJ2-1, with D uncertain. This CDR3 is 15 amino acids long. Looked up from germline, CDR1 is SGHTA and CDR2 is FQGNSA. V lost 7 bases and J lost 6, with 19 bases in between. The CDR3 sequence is CASIMSPNLSNEQFF. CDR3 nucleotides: TGTGCCAGCATTATGAGCCCAAATCTGTCCAATGAGCAGTTCTTC.

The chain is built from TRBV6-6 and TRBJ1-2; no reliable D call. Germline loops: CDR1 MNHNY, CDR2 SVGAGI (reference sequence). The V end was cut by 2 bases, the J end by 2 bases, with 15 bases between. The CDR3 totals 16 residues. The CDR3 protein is CASSYKVGAPNYGYTF. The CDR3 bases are TGTGCCAGCAGTTACAAAGTCGGCGCCCCGAACTATGGCTACACCTTC.

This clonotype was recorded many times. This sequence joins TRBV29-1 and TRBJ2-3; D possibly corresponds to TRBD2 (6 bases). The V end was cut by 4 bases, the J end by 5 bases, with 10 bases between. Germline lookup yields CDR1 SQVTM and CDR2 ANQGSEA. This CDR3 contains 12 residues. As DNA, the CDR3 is TGCAGCGTTGCCCGACTAGAAGATACGCAGTATTTT. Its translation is CSVARLEDTQYF.

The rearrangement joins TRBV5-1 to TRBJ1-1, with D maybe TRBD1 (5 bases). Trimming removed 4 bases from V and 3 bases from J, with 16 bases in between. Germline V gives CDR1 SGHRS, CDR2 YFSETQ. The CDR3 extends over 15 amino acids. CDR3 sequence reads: CASSKLDKGYTEAFF. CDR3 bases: TGCGCCAGCAGCAAGTTAGATAAGGGGTACACTGAAGCTTTCTTT. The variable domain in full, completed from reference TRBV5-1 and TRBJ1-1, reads KAGVTQTPRYLIKTRGQQVTLSCSPISGHRSVSWYQQTPGQGLQFLFEYFSETQRNKGNFPGRFSGRQFSNSRSEMNVSTLELGDSALYLCASSKLDKGYTEAFFGQGTRLTVV.

The CDR3 bases are TGTGCCAGCATGATGGGTCTCACAGATACGCAGTATTTT. Encoded protein: CASMMGLTDTQYF. V gene TRBV7-2 combines with J gene TRBJ2-3, with D unclear. V shed 7 bases and J shed 2 bases, with 10 bases lying between them. Germline V lookup: CDR1 SGHTA, CDR2 FQGNSA. This CDR3 has 13 residues.

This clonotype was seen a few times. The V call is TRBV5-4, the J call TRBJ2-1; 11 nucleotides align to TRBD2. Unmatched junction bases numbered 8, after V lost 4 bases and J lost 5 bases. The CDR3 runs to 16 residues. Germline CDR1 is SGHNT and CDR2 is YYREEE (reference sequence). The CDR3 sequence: CASSLPGTSGNNEQFF. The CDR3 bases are TGTGCCAGCAGCCTACCCGGGACTAGCGGTAACAATGAGCAGTTCTTC.

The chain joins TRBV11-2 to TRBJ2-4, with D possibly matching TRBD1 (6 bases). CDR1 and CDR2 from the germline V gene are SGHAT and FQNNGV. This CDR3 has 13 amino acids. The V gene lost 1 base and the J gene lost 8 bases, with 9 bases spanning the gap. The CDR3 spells CASSLVGGDIQYF. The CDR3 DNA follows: TGTGCCAGCAGCTTAGTAGGGGGAGACATTCAGTACTTC.

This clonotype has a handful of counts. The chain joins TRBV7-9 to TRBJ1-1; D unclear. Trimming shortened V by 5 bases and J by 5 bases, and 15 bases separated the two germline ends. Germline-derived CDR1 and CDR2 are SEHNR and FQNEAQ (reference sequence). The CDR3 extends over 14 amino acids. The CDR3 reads CASSPKEVRTEAFF. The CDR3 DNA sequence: TGTGCCAGCAGCCCAAAAGAAGTTCGTACTGAAGCTTTCTTT.

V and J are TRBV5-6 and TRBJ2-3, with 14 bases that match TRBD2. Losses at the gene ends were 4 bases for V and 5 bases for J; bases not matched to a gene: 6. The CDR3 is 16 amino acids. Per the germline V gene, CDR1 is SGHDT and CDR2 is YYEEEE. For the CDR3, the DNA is TGTGCCAGCAGCACGGGACTAGCGGGAGTTGAAGATACGCAGTATTTT. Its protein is CASSTGLAGVEDTQYF.

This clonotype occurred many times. The CDR3 protein is CASSPGTSGSGEQFF. CDR3 bases: TGTGCCAGCTCACCCGGGACTAGCGGGAGTGGTGAGCAGTTCTTC. The chain is built from TRBV18 and TRBJ2-1, with 14 bases aligning to TRBD2. Germline values: CDR1 KGHSH, CDR2 LQKENI. The CDR3 contains 15 residues. V lost 3 bases and J lost 9; bases outside the gene matches: 4.

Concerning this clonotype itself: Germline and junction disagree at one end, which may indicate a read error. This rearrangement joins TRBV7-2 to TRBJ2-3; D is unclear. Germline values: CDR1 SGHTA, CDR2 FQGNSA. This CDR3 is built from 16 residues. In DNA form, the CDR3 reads TGTGTCAGCAGCCCCCGGCTGGACCTTAGCACAGATACGCAGTATTTT. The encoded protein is CVSSPRLDLSTDTQYF.

The CDR3 region has the DNA TGTGCCAGCAGCTTACTCCCTAGCGGGAGCACAGATACGCAGTATTTT. Translating gives CASSLLPSGSTDTQYF. The chain couples TRBV7-6 to TRBJ2-3; 8 nucleotides agree with TRBD2. Germline V gene sequence: CDR1 SGHVS, CDR2 FNYEAQ. CDR3 size: 16 residues. V dropped 2 bases and J dropped 0; count of bases not matched to a gene: 4.

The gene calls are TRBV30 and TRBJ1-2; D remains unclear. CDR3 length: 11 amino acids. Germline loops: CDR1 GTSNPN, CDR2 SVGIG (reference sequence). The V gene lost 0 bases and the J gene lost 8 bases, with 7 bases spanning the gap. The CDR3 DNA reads TGTGCCTGGAGTGTTACCTTCGGCTACACCTTC. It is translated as CAWSVTFGYTF. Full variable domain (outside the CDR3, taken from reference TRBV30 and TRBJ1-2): SQTIHQWPATLVQPVGSPLSLECTVEGTSNPNLYWYRQAAGRGLQLLFYSVGIGQISSEVPQNLSASRPQDRQFILSSKKLLLSDSGFYLCAWSVTFGYTFGSGTRLTVV.

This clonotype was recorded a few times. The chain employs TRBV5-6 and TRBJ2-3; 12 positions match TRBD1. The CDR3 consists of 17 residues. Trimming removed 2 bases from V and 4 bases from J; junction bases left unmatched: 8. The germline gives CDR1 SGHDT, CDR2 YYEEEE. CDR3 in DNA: TGTGCCAGCAGCTTCGCCGGGACAGGGGGCAAGGCAGATACGCAGTATTTT. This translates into CASSFAGTGGKADTQYF.

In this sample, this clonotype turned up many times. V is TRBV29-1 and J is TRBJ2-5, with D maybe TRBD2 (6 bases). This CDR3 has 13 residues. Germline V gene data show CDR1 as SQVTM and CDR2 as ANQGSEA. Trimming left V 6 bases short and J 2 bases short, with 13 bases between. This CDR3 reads CSVPLGGQETQYF. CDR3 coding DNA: TGCAGCGTCCCGCTGGGGGGACAAGAGACCCAGTACTTC.

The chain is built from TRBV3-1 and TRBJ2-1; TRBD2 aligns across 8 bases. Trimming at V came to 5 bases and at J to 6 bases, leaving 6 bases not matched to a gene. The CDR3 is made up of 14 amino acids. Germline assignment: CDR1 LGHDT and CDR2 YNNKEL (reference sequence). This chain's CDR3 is CASSGRAGVNEQFF. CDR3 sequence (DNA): TGTGCCAGCAGCGGGCGAGCGGGAGTCAATGAGCAGTTCTTC.

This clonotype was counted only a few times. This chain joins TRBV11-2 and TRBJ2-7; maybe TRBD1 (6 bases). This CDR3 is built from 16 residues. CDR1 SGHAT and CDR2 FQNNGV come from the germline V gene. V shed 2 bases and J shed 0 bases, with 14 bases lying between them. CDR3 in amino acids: CASSLTGTPSSYEQYF. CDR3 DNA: TGTGCCAGCAGCTTAACCGGGACACCCAGCTCCTACGAGCAGTACTTC.

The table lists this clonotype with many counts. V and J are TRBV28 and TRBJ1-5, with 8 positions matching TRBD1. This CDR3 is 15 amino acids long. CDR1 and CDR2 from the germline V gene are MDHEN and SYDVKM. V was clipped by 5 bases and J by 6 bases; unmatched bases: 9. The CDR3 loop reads CASSPSRGQGQPQHF. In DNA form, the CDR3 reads TGTGCCAGCAGTCCCAGCAGGGGGCAGGGTCAGCCCCAGCATTTT.

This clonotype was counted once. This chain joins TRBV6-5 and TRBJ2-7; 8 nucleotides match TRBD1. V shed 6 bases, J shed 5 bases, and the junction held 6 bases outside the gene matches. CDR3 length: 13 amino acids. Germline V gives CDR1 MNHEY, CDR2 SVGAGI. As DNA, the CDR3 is TGTGCCAGCAGCGGGGACAGGTGGAACGAGCAGTACTTC. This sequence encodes CASSGDRWNEQYF.

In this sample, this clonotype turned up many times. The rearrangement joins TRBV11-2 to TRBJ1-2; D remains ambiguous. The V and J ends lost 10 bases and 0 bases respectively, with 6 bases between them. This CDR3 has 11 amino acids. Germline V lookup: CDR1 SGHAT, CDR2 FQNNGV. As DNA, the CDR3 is TGTGCCACCGAAGCTAACTATGGCTACACCTTC. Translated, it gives CATEANYGYTF.

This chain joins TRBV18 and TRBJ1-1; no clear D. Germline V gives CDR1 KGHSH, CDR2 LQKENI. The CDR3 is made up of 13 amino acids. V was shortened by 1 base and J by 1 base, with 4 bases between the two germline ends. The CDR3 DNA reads TGTGCCAGCTCACCACAGGAGAACACTGAAGCTTTCTTT. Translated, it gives CASSPQENTEAFF.

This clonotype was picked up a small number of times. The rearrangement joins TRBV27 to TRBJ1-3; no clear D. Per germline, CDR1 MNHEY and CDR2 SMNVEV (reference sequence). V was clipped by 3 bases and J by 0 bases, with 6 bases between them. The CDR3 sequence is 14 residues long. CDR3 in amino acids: CASSLSPSGNTIYF. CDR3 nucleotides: TGTGCCAGCAGTTTGTCTCCCTCTGGAAACACCATATATTTT.

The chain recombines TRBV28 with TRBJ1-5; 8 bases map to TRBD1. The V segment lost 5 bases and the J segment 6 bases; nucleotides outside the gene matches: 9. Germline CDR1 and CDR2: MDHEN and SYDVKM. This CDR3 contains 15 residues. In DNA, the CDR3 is TGTGCCAGCAGTCCCAGGGCAGGGACAGGTCAGCCCCAGCATTTT. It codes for CASSPRAGTGQPQHF.

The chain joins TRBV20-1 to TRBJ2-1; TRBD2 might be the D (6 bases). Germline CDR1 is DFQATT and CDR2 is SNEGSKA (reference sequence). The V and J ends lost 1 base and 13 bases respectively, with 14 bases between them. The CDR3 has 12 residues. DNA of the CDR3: TGCAGTGCTAGAGTTGCAGGGAGGTTTCAGTTCTTC. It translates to CSARVAGRFQFF.

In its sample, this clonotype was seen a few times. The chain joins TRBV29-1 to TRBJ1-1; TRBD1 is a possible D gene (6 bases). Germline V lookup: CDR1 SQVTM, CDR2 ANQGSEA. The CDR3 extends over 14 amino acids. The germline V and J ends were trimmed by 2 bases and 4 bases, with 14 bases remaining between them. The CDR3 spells CSVEMVRGGTEAFF. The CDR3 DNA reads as TGCAGCGTTGAAATGGTCAGGGGCGGCACTGAAGCTTTCTTT.

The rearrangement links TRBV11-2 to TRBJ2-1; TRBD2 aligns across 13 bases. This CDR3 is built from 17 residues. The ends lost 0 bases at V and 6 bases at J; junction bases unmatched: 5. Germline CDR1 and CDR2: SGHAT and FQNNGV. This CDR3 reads CASSLERGLAGLNEQFF. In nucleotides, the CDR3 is TGTGCCAGCAGCTTAGAAAGGGGACTAGCGGGACTCAATGAGCAGTTCTTC.

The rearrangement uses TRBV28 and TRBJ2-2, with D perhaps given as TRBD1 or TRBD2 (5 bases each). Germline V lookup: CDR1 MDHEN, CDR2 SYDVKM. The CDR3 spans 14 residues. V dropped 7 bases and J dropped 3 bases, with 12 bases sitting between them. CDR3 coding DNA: TGTGCCAGCAACGAGAGGGGTGACACCGGGGAGCTGTTTTTT. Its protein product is CASNERGDTGELFF.

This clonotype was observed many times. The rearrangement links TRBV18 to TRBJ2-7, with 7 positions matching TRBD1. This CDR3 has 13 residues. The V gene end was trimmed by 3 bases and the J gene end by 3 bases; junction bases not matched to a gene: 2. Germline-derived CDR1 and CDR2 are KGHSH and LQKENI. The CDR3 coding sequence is TGTGCCAGCTCACCCGGGACAGTCTACGAGCAGTACTTC. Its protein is CASSPGTVYEQYF.

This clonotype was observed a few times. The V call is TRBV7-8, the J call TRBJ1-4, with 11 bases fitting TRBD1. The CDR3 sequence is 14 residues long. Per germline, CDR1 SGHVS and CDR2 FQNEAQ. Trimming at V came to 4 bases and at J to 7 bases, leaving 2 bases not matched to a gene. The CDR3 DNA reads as TGTGCCAGCAGCTGGGACAGGGGGGCTGAAAAACTGTTTTTT. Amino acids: CASSWDRGAEKLFF.